This passage covers 10 T cell receptor beta chains from one sample sequenced in a study of blood T cell repertoires in COVID-19. Here immunoSEQ multiplex PCR was the method, and the copy in TCRdb shows in-frame clones only, minus some. The sample records about 64,000 clones, 88% being singletons. The material sequenced was peripheral blood. These receptors were obtained from a woman aged 60-75 years with COVID-19, enrolled during active disease.

The chain is built from TRBV5-1 and TRBJ1-1; 9 bases map to TRBD1. Germline V lookup: CDR1 SGHRS, CDR2 YFSETQ. After removal of 4 bases from V and 5 bases from J, the junction contained 6 bases not matched to a gene. The CDR3 is made up of 14 amino acids. The chain's CDR3 is CASSPGQGYTEAFF. The CDR3 DNA sequence: TGCGCCAGCAGCCCGGGACAGGGATATACTGAAGCTTTCTTT.

V is TRBV6-5 and J is TRBJ2-5; 7 bases align to TRBD1. Germline CDR1 MNHEY, CDR2 SVGAGI. V lost 6 bases, J lost 5 bases, and 9 bases stayed unmatched. The CDR3 totals 14 residues. CDR3 region: CASSLDRVMETQYF. The DNA for the CDR3 is TGTGCCAGCAGCCTAGACAGGGTCATGGAGACCCAGTACTTC.

The V and J genes are TRBV20-1 and TRBJ2-2; tentatively, D is TRBD1 (6 bases). The V and J ends lost 3 bases and 7 bases respectively, with 15 bases between them. The V gene's germline CDR1 is DFQATT and CDR2 SNEGSKA (reference sequence). The CDR3 has 14 residues. The CDR3 DNA reads as TGCAGTGCTAGTTTGGTACAGGGTGGCGGGGAGCTGTTTTTT. The encoded protein is CSASLVQGGGELFF.

The rearrangement uses TRBV11-2 and TRBJ2-1; TRBD1 aligns across 9 bases. This CDR3 is 18 amino acids long. The germline CDR1 and CDR2 sequences are SGHAT and FQNNGV. V shed 0 bases and J 5 bases; nucleotides not matched to a gene: 11. In nucleotides, the CDR3 is TGTGCCAGCAGCTTAGATTTTCCGCGGACAGGGGATAACAATGAGCAGTTCTTC. It is translated as CASSLDFPRTGDNNEQFF.

The chain uses TRBV5-6 and TRBJ2-7; D call uncertain. Germline V gene sequence: CDR1 SGHDT, CDR2 YYEEEE. V lost 3 bases and J lost 3, with 4 bases in between. The CDR3 length is 11 residues. The CDR3 region is CASSSIYEQYF. The CDR3, as DNA: TGTGCCAGCAGCTCCATCTACGAGCAGTACTTC.

This rearrangement joins TRBV27 to TRBJ2-7, with 7 bases aligning to TRBD2. V lost 2 bases and J lost 6; bases outside the gene matches: 10. Germline V gene lookup returns CDR1 MNHEY and CDR2 SMNVEV (reference sequence). The CDR3 is 15 amino acids. The CDR3 DNA reads as TGTGCCAGCAGTTTAACAGCGGGGACCGCAGGCGAGCAGTACTTC. The encoded protein is CASSLTAGTAGEQYF.

The chain is built from TRBV19 and TRBJ1-1; TRBD1 agrees at 11 bases. This CDR3 contains 15 residues. Trimming cost V 3 bases and J 5 bases; bases outside gene matches: 5. CDR1 LNHDA and CDR2 SQIVND come from the germline V gene (reference sequence). In DNA, the CDR3 is TGTGCCAGTAGTATTGGACAGGGGGCTTATACTGAAGCTTTCTTT. This sequence encodes CASSIGQGAYTEAFF.

J is TRBJ1-1 and V is TRBV3-1 (or the pseudogene TRBV3-2); perhaps TRBD1 as D (5 bases). The germline gives CDR1 LGHDT, CDR2 YNNKEL (reference sequence). Trimming left V 4 bases short and J 1 base short, with 13 bases between. The CDR3 covers 15 residues. CDR3 sequence: CASSLQGHGNTEAFF. CDR3 bases: TGTGCCAGCAGCCTTCAGGGCCATGGGAACACTGAAGCTTTCTTT.

CDR3 DNA: TGTGCCAGCAGCGTAGCCGCGGGAGGCTACAATGAGCAGTTCTTC. Amino acid sequence: CASSVAAGGYNEQFF. The rearrangement uses TRBV9 and TRBJ2-1; 8 nucleotides match TRBD2. From germline, CDR1 is SGDLS and CDR2 YYNGEE. The CDR3 extends over 15 amino acids. With 0 bases clipped from V and 3 bases from J, the junction kept 2 bases outside the gene matches. Based on the CDR3 plus reference TRBV9 and TRBJ2-1, the full variable domain is DSGVTQTPKHLITATGQRVTLRCSPRSGDLSVYWYQQSLDQGLQFLIQYYNGEERAKGNILERFSAQQFPDLHSELNLSSLELGDSALYFCASSVAAGGYNEQFFGPGTRLTVL.

V and J are TRBV5-8 and TRBJ2-7; 13 bases agree with TRBD2. V was clipped by 4 bases and J by 5 bases; unmatched bases: 9. In germline, CDR1 is SGHTS, CDR2 YDEGEE. The CDR3 length is 16 residues. CDR3 loop: CASSQGLAGAEDEQYF. The DNA of the CDR3 is TGTGCCAGCAGCCAAGGACTAGCGGGGGCCGAGGACGAGCAGTACTTC.